The clone carrying this T cell receptor (beta chain) appeared many times. Antigen specificity is unknown. Per the germline V gene, CDR1 is KGHSH and CDR2 is LQKENI. The CDR3 has 16 residues. The ends were cut back, 3 bases at V and 3 bases at J, with 18 bases in the middle. TCRdb ran MiXCR on the 5' RACE reads and lists one entry per CDR3 protein. The sample has approximately 220,000 distinct CDR3 sequences, approximately 7.8% seen once; the top ten hold about 5.8%. This entry belongs to a study of identical twins. Study-level findings and limits: Twin pairs' shared out-of-frame alpha sequences were enriched in low generation probability.

This sample also belongs to another study, concerning yellow fever vaccine responses in identical twins.

Sequencing was done on a sample of CD8+ T cells sorted from blood. The chain recombines TRBV18 with TRBJ2-7; possible D gene TRBD1, 5 bases. The source of this sequence is a young woman in good health. CDR3 sequence reads: CASSPDSQGRFYEQYF. The CDR3 bases are TGTGCCAGCTCACCCGATTCGCAGGGCAGATTCTACGAGCAGTACTTC.